One and the same sample provided the 24 T cell receptor beta chains below, sequenced in a study of response to subunit inactivated influenza vaccine. Using its own MiXCR run on the RT-PCR reads, TCRdb lists one record per CDR3 protein. The profile shows over 150,000 distinct CDR3 sequences, 13% to 15% of them singletons. Material: CD8+ T cells sorted from PBMCs, obtained more than 4 days after vaccination. The origin of the receptors is a man between 45 and 60 years old who received an inactivated influenza vaccine.

The chain recombines TRBV6-2 or TRBV6-3 with TRBJ2-1; 13 bases align to TRBD2. The CDR3 runs 16 residues. Germline assignment: CDR1 MNHEY and CDR2 SVGEGT. V lost 1 base and J lost 10; bases outside the gene matches: 7. The CDR3 sequence is CASSYLIGLAGDEQFF. DNA of the CDR3: TGTGCCAGCAGTTACTTGATAGGACTAGCGGGAGACGAGCAGTTCTTC.

The rearrangement uses TRBV11-2 and TRBJ2-3, with 10 bases fitting TRBD2. The CDR3 spans 18 residues. Germline assignment: CDR1 SGHAT and CDR2 FQNNGV. V lost 4 bases, J lost 0 bases, and 10 bases stayed unmatched. DNA of the CDR3: TGTGCCAGCAGCTCCGGACTAGCGGAGCCCCCTAGCACAGATACGCAGTATTTT. The encoded protein is CASSSGLAEPPSTDTQYF.

This clonotype was seen more than once but under ten times. The chain carries TRBV11-2 and TRBJ2-1; 11 bases fit TRBD2. This CDR3 spans 12 amino acids. With V trimmed by 4 bases and J by 15 bases, 5 bases remained unmatched. CDR1 is SGHAT, CDR2 FQNNGV, per germline. The CDR3 region has the DNA TGTGCCAGCAGCTCACTAGCGGGAGTCGGGTTCTTC. Amino acids: CASSSLAGVGFF.

CDR3 sequence reads: CASSLTGQTVGTDTQYF. Written as DNA, the CDR3 is TGTGCCAGCAGCTTAACCGGGCAGACGGTGGGCACAGATACGCAGTATTTT. The chain joins TRBV13 to TRBJ2-3; no clear D gene. This CDR3 region has 17 residues. V gave up 2 bases and J gave up 1 base, with 16 bases separating them. Germline V gene data show CDR1 as PRHDT and CDR2 as FYEKMQ (reference sequence).

This clonotype has only a few counts. The chain carries TRBV30 and TRBJ2-7, with unresolved D. The CDR3 length is 14 residues. Trimming pared 2 bases from V and 0 bases from J, leaving 11 bases between. Germline V lookup: CDR1 GTSNPN, CDR2 SVGIG (reference sequence). CDR3 in DNA: TGTGCCTGGAGTAAATTGGGCAGCTCCTACGAGCAGTACTTC. Protein: CAWSKLGSSYEQYF.

Of note for this clonotype: A read error may produce the germline difference seen at one junction end. The V gene is TRBV5-6, the J gene TRBJ1-6; 12 bases are a match to TRBD1. Germline V gene sequence: CDR1 SGHDT, CDR2 YYEEEE. CDR3 length equals 15 residues. The CDR3 spells CASSFGTGGNSPLLF. CDR3 bases: TGTGCCAGCAGCTTTGGGACAGGGGGCAATTCACCCCTCCTCTTT. Together with reference TRBV5-6 and TRBJ1-6, the CDR3 gives the full variable domain: DAGVTQSPTHLIKTRGQQVTLRCSPKSGHDTVSWYQQALGQGPQFIFQYYEEEERQRGNFPDRFSGHQFPNYSSELNVNALLLGDSALYLCASSFGTGGNSPLLFGNGTRLTVT.

The chain links TRBV4-2 to TRBJ2-2; D is ambiguous. The CDR3 loop spans 15 amino acids. V was pared by 1 base and J by 0 bases, with 6 bases between. Germline V lookup: CDR1 LGHNA, CDR2 YNFKEQ. CDR3: CASSQVSPNTGELFF. DNA of the CDR3: TGTGCCAGCAGCCAAGTCAGCCCGAACACCGGGGAGCTGTTTTTT.

This clonotype was observed a handful of times. The J gene is TRBJ1-5, the V gene TRBV12-3 or TRBV12-4; possibly TRBD1 for D (5 bases). This CDR3 is 11 amino acids long. V lost 3 bases, J lost 11 bases, and 8 bases lay in between. The CDR3 sequence is CASSFGGAQHF. In DNA form, the CDR3 reads TGTGCCAGCAGTTTTGGGGGGGCCCAGCATTTT.

The rearrangement links TRBV2 to TRBJ2-1; TRBD2 might be the D (5 bases). Trimming shortened V by 8 bases and J by 4 bases, and 15 bases separated the two germline ends. The CDR3 consists of 14 residues. CDR1 SNHLY and CDR2 FYNNEI come from the germline V gene. This CDR3 is CASPTSGGYNEQFF. In DNA, the CDR3 is TGTGCCAGCCCAACTAGTGGCGGATACAATGAGCAGTTCTTC.

This clonotype showed up just once. The chain couples TRBV28 to TRBJ2-1; no reliable D call. V lost 3 bases and J 1 base, leaving 7 bases between the germline ends. Germline CDR1 is MDHEN and CDR2 is SYDVKM. The CDR3 has 14 amino acids. The CDR3 is CASSFLTSYNEQFF. The CDR3 bases are TGTGCCAGCAGTTTCCTTACGTCCTACAATGAGCAGTTCTTC. Filled out from reference TRBV28 and TRBJ2-1, the complete variable domain reads DVKVTQSSRYLVKRTGEKVFLECVQDMDHENMFWYRQDPGLGLRLIYFSYDVKMKEKGDIPEGYSVSREKKERFSLILESASTNQTSMYLCASSFLTSYNEQFFGPGTRLTVL.

J is TRBJ2-1 and V is TRBV28, with 9 nucleotides matching TRBD1. The CDR3 is 14 residues long. Germline-derived CDR1 and CDR2 are MDHEN and SYDVKM. The V and J ends lost 5 bases and 9 bases, in that order; junction bases with no gene match: 8. The CDR3 protein is CASSLGQGLGEQFF. CDR3 coding DNA: TGTGCCAGCAGTCTCGGACAGGGGCTCGGTGAGCAGTTCTTC. Filled out from reference TRBV28 and TRBJ2-1, the complete variable domain reads DVKVTQSSRYLVKRTGEKVFLECVQDMDHENMFWYRQDPGLGLRLIYFSYDVKMKEKGDIPEGYSVSREKKERFSLILESASTNQTSMYLCASSLGQGLGEQFFGPGTRLTVL.

This clonotype was counted once. At one end the junction does not follow the germline gene, possibly because of a read error. V usage is TRBV7-9 and J usage is TRBJ1-1, with D perhaps TRBD1 (5 bases). This CDR3 has 13 residues. Germline V CDR1 and CDR2: SEHNR, FQNEAQ (reference sequence). DNA of the CDR3: TGTACCAGCAGCTTAGCCAGGGTAACTGAAGCTTTCTTT. Protein product: CTSSLARVTEAFF.

V is TRBV20-1 and J is TRBJ2-5; D might be TRBD2 (5 bases). V lost 0 bases and J lost 0, with 20 bases in between. CDR3 length: 18 amino acids. CDR1 is DFQATT, CDR2 SNEGSKA, per germline (reference sequence). CDR3 loop: CSARDLLGLAEYQETQYF. The CDR3 DNA follows: TGCAGTGCTAGAGATCTTCTTGGGCTAGCTGAGTACCAAGAGACCCAGTACTTC.

This clonotype was counted a few times. The rearrangement links TRBV4-2 to TRBJ2-1; 8 nucleotides line up with TRBD1. J was trimmed by 5 bases and V by 1 base; bases with no gene match: 4. CDR1 and CDR2 from the germline V gene are LGHNA and YNFKEQ. There are 15 residues in the CDR3. The CDR3 coding sequence is TGTGCCAGCAGCCAAGTTTACAGGGGGGACAATGAGCAGTTCTTC. Its translation is CASSQVYRGDNEQFF.

The sample holds many counts of this clonotype. This rearrangement joins TRBV30 to TRBJ2-2, with 10 bases aligning to TRBD1. CDR1 is GTSNPN and CDR2 is SVGIG in the germline V gene (reference sequence). The V segment lost 0 bases and the J segment 5 bases; nucleotides outside the gene matches: 3. The CDR3 is 15 amino acids. DNA for the CDR3: TGTGCCTGGAGTGTGACAGGGGGCTCAACCGGGGAGCTGTTTTTT. This encodes CAWSVTGGSTGELFF.

This clonotype has a handful of counts. This chain joins TRBV13 and TRBJ2-3, with a weak D call TRBD2 (5 bases). Germline V gene lookup returns CDR1 PRHDT and CDR2 FYEKMQ (reference sequence). The CDR3 sequence is 15 residues long. V lost 4 bases and J lost 6, with 17 bases in between. The CDR3 DNA is TGTGCCAGCAGCTCCGTAGCGTGGGGTGGGGATACGCAGTATTTT. It specifies CASSSVAWGGDTQYF.

Details on this clonotype: The junction does not match germline at one end; this may be a read error. The V gene is TRBV7-7, the J gene TRBJ2-5, with 8 bases aligning to TRBD1. CDR1 is SSHAT, CDR2 FNYEAQ, per germline (reference sequence). The CDR3 sequence is 13 residues long. CDR3 sequence: CASSPWTGETQYF. For the CDR3, the DNA is TGTGCTAGCAGCCCATGGACAGGGGAGACCCAGTACTTC.

This clonotype has just a few counts. This chain links TRBV7-9 with TRBJ1-6; 11 bases match TRBD1. The V gene's germline CDR1 is SEHNR and CDR2 FQNEAQ (reference sequence). This CDR3 spans 15 amino acids. Trimming took 5 bases from V and 10 from J; bases not matched to a gene: 7. The CDR3 region is CASSNSDRGLSPLHF. The CDR3 bases are TGTGCCAGCAGCAACTCGGACAGGGGGCTATCACCCCTCCACTTT. Together with reference TRBV7-9 and TRBJ1-6, the CDR3 gives the full variable domain: DTGVSQNPRHKITKRGQNVTFRCDPISEHNRLYWYRQTLGQGPEFLTYFQNEAQLEKSRLLSDRFSAERPKGSFSTLEIQRTEQGDSAMYLCASSNSDRGLSPLHFGNGTRLTVT.

The rearrangement uses TRBV4-3 and TRBJ1-4, with TRBD1 identical over 8 bases. Looked up from germline, CDR1 is LGHNA and CDR2 is YSLEER. This CDR3 region has 15 residues. The junction had 8 bases not matched to a gene; V was cut back by 4 bases and J by 7 bases. The CDR3: CASSPGRGPSEKLFF. The CDR3 coding sequence is TGCGCCAGCAGCCCAGGCAGGGGGCCCAGTGAAAAACTGTTTTTT.

The chain is built from TRBV24-1 and TRBJ2-7, with D possibly TRBD1 on 6 matching bases. CDR1 and CDR2 from the germline V gene are KGHDR and SFDVKD. CDR3 length: 12 residues. V lost 4 bases, J lost 3 bases, and 6 bases lay in between. CDR3 sequence reads: CATSDRGYEQYF. The CDR3 DNA sequence: TGTGCCACCAGTGACAGGGGCTACGAGCAGTACTTC.

This clonotype was found a few times. This chain links TRBV3-1 with TRBJ2-5; a possible D gene is TRBD2 (5 bases). The CDR3 is made up of 14 amino acids. Trimming shortened V by 1 base and J by 2 bases, and 8 bases separated the two germline ends. Germline V gene sequence: CDR1 LGHDT, CDR2 YNNKEL (reference sequence). CDR3 sequence: CASSQASQQETQYF. CDR3 bases: TGTGCCAGCAGCCAAGCTAGCCAGCAAGAGACCCAGTACTTC.

The chain employs TRBV7-6 and TRBJ2-5; no clear D. The V gene lost 4 bases and the J gene lost 5 bases, with 14 bases spanning the gap. The CDR3 loop spans 14 amino acids. The germline CDR1 and CDR2 sequences are SGHVS and FNYEAQ. DNA of the CDR3: TGTGCCAGCAGCTCCTCCTCCAATTTTGAGACCCAGTACTTC. It codes for CASSSSSNFETQYF. The whole variable domain, remainder taken from reference TRBV7-6 and TRBJ2-5, is GAGVSQSPRYKVTKRGQDVALRCDPISGHVSLYWYRQALGQGPEFLTYFNYEAQQDKSGLPNDRFSAERPEGSISTLTIQRTEQRDSAMYRCASSSSSNFETQYFGPGTRLLVL.

This clonotype appeared many times. The chain links TRBV20-1 to TRBJ1-2; D uncertain. V dropped 1 base and J dropped 4 bases, with 16 bases sitting between them. The germline V gene encodes CDR1 DFQATT and CDR2 SNEGSKA (reference sequence). This CDR3 spans 15 amino acids. CDR3 sequence: CSARGRLGVSYGYTF. The CDR3 region has the DNA TGCAGTGCTAGAGGGAGGTTGGGTGTCAGCTATGGCTACACCTTC.

This chain uses TRBV11-2 with TRBJ2-7; the D is unclear. From germline, CDR1 is SGHAT and CDR2 FQNNGV. V lost 4 bases and J lost 7, with 11 bases in between. The CDR3 length is 12 residues. The CDR3 loop reads CASSYTPREQYF. CDR3 nucleotides: TGTGCCAGCAGCTACACCCCTCGGGAGCAGTACTTC.